These 9 T cell receptor beta chains came from one sample sequenced in a study of cytomegalovirus exposure and HLA in healthy donors. PCR used 60 Vbeta primers and 13 Jbeta primers. Sequenced by immunoSEQ multiplex PCR; TCRdb stores in-frame clones only, minus some. The data show 90,000 to 120,000 clones, with about 74% seen just once and roughly 5.6% held by the top ten. Sequencing input: PBMCs. The receptors derive from a female donor in good health and CMV-seropositive.

The sample holds one count of this clone. This CDR3 reads CASSLSFPQDSQETQYF. The CDR3, as DNA: TGTGCCAGCAGCTTAAGCTTCCCCCAAGACAGTCAAGAGACCCAGTACTTC. The chain is built from TRBV7-9 and TRBJ2-5; the D gene is possibly TRBD1 (5 bases). Per germline, CDR1 SEHNR and CDR2 FQNEAQ (reference sequence). The CDR3 spans 17 residues. V was trimmed by 2 bases and J by 2 bases, leaving 18 bases between them.

V and J are TRBV19 and TRBJ1-4; 11 positions match TRBD1. Germline V gives CDR1 LNHDA, CDR2 SQIVND (reference sequence). This CDR3 region has 14 residues. The trim removed 6 bases at V and 6 bases at J, leaving 3 bases unmatched. In DNA form, the CDR3 reads TGTGCCAGTAGCCTGGACAGGGGGCATGAAAAACTGTTTTTT. Its translation: CASSLDRGHEKLFF.

The rearrangement links TRBV7-2 to TRBJ2-2, with a possible D match to TRBD2 (5 bases). V dropped 5 bases and J dropped 1 base, with 14 bases sitting between them. The CDR3 runs to 16 residues. Germline loops: CDR1 SGHTA, CDR2 FQGNSA. CDR3 DNA: TGTGCCAGCAGCCGCGACTACCTCCTGAACACCGGGGAGCTGTTTTTT. Translation: CASSRDYLLNTGELFF.

This chain links TRBV29-1 with TRBJ2-3; 11 nucleotides agree with TRBD2. CDR1 and CDR2 from the germline V gene are SQVTM and ANQGSEA. The length of the CDR3 is 18 residues. Germline trimming cut 6 bases from V and 6 bases from J; bases unmatched to any gene: 20. The CDR3 sequence is CSVPPPGLAGRLGDTQYF. CDR3 in DNA: TGCAGCGTCCCGCCCCCCGGACTAGCGGGCCGTCTGGGGGATACGCAGTATTTT.

The V and J genes are TRBV7-8 and TRBJ1-5; tentatively, D is TRBD1 (5 bases). In germline, CDR1 is SGHVS, CDR2 FQNEAQ. V was clipped by 5 bases and J by 0 bases, with 14 bases between them. The CDR3 loop spans 16 amino acids. DNA of the CDR3: TGTGCCAGCAGCCGCGACAGACACCATAGCAATCAGCCCCAGCATTTT. Protein product: CASSRDRHHSNQPQHF.

This clone was seen a single time. The V gene is TRBV19, the J gene TRBJ2-2; 7 bases fit TRBD2. This CDR3 is 15 amino acids long. J lost 8 bases, V lost 3 bases, and 9 bases had no gene match. Germline CDR1 is LNHDA and CDR2 is SQIVND (reference sequence). Here the CDR3 reads CASSMRAGISGELFF. The CDR3 region has the DNA TGTGCCAGTAGTATGCGAGCGGGGATCTCGGGGGAGCTGTTTTTT. Looking up the rest from reference TRBV19 and TRBJ2-2 gives the full variable domain: DGGITQSPKYLFRKEGQNVTLSCEQNLNHDAMYWYRQDPGQGLRLIYYSQIVNDFQKGDIAEGYSVSREKKESFPLTVTSAQKNPTAFYLCASSMRAGISGELFFGEGSRLTVL.

This clone was observed a handful of times. The chain employs TRBV19 and TRBJ1-3, with TRBD1 matching over 7 bases. Germline V CDR1 and CDR2: LNHDA, SQIVND (reference sequence). The CDR3 runs to 14 residues. V gave up 6 bases and J gave up 2 bases; unmatched junction bases: 4. CDR3 in DNA: TGTGCCAGTAGAGAAGACAGGGCTGGAAACACCATATATTTT. Translated, it gives CASREDRAGNTIYF.

CDR3 coding DNA: TGTGCCATCAGTGAACAGGACAGGGGCTCAGATACGCAGTATTTT. Translated: CAISEQDRGSDTQYF. This chain links TRBV10-3 with TRBJ2-3; 9 bases are shared with TRBD1. The V gene end was trimmed by 3 bases and the J gene end by 4 bases; junction bases not matched to a gene: 5. In germline, CDR1 is ENHRY, CDR2 SYGVKD. This CDR3 is built from 15 residues.

The chain combines TRBV29-1 with TRBJ2-1; the match to TRBD2 covers 13 bases. V lost 5 bases to trimming and J lost 3 bases; unmatched junction nucleotides: 13. This CDR3 is 18 amino acids long. Germline values: CDR1 SQVTM, CDR2 ANQGSEA. For the CDR3, the DNA is TGCAGCGTTATACCAATCCCGGGACTAGCGGGGAACTACAATGAGCAGTTCTTC. Residues: CSVIPIPGLAGNYNEQFF.